Listed here is a single T cell receptor (beta chain). In terms of age and location, participants ranged from about 18 to 89 years and lived in about 25 US areas. This sample was included in a study of blood T cell repertoires in COVID-19. In the original workflow: Nucleated cell counts were estimated from reference gene primer amplification. Only in-frame clones appear in the TCRdb table, and some are missing; sequencing was by immunoSEQ multiplex PCR. The DNA gave D and trimming, while V, J and clone size come from that table. Of under 250,000 clones listed, around 86% were seen once; the top ten hold more than 1.5%. The CDR3 runs to 14 residues. The J segment lost 9 bases and the V segment lost 4 bases, leaving 6 bases of the junction unmatched. CDR1 is SNHLY, CDR2 FYNNEI, per germline.

The V gene is TRBV2, the J gene TRBJ2-2; 9 nucleotides match TRBD2. This receptor was obtained from a man aged 40-49 years who had recovered from COVID-19. The sample consisted of PBMCs or T cells enriched from blood (not recorded which). CDR3 in amino acids: CASSVVRGGRELFF. The CDR3 coding sequence is TGTGCCAGCAGTGTTGTGCGGGGGGGTAGGGAGCTGTTTTTT.